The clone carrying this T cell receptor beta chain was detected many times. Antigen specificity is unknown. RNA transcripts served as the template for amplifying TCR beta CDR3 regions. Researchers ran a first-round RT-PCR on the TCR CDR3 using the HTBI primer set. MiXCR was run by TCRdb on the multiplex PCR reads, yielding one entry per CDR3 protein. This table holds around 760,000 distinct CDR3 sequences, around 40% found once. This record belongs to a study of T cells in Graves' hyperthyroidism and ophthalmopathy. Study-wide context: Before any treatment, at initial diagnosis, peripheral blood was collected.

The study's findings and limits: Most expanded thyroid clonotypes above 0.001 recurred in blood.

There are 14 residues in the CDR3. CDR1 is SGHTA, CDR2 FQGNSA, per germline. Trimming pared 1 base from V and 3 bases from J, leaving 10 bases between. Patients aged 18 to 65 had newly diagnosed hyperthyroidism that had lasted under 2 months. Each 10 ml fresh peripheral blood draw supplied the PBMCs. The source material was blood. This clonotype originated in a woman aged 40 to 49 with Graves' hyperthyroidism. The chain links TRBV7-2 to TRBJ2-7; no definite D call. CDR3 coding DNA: TGTGCCAGCAGCTTAGTTGGGCAGGACTACGAGCAGTACTTC. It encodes CASSLVGQDYEQYF.